This TCR beta chain derives from a study of blood T cell repertoires in COVID-19. Study at large: Italy, Spain and the United States were the sources of the convalescent and acute COVID-19 samples. From T cells, B-cell-depleted T cells, or PBMCs came the material, which was cDNA or gDNA.

V lost 4 bases to trimming and J lost 7 bases, with 17 bases between them. The germline gives CDR1 SGHTS, CDR2 YDEGEE. This CDR3 has 14 amino acids. This clone appeared a few times. The table came from immunoSEQ multiplex PCR; TCRdb's copy has only in-frame clones and leaves some out. The sample holds tens of thousands of clones; 84% are singletons and the top ten take 3.5% to 4%. Sample: peripheral blood. V usage is TRBV5-8 and J usage is TRBJ1-2; D remains unclear. This TCR came from a man in his fifties or sixties with acute or convalescent COVID-19. CDR3 DNA: TGTGCCAGCAGCCGCGAGAGAGACCGGGTTGGCTACACCTTC. It specifies CASSRERDRVGYTF.